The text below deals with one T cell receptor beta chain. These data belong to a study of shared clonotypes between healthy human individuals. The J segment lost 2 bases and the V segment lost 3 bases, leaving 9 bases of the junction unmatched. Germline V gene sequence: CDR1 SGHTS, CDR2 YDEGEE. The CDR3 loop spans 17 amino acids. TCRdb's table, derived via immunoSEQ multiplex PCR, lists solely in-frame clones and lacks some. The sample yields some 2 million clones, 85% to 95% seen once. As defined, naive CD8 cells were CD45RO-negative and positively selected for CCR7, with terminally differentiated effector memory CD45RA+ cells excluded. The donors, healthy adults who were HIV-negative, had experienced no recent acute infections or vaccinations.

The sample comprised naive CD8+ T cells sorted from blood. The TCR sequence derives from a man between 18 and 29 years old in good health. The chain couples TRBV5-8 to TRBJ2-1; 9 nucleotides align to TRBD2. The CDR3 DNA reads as TGTGCCAGCAGCTGGGGACTAGCTGAGGGGACCTACAATGAGCAGTTCTTC. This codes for CASSWGLAEGTYNEQFF.